This record concerns one T cell receptor (beta chain) sequence. The data belong to a study of T cells in Graves' hyperthyroidism and ophthalmopathy. This CDR3 spans 15 amino acids. Per germline, CDR1 MNHNS and CDR2 SASEGT. V was pared by 6 bases and J by 4 bases, with 9 bases of the junction left unmatched. Diagnosis relied on clinical symptoms, serum thyroxine and TRAb, thyroid ultrasound and orbital computed tomography. The PBMCs studied were ones that came from 9 to 10 ml fresh peripheral blood. Amplification of TCR beta CDR3 regions used RNA as the template. First-round RT-PCR of the TCR CDR3 relied on the HTBI primer set. TCRdb independently ran MiXCR on the multiplex PCR reads; one entry per CDR3 protein. The data contain around 480,000 distinct CDR3 sequences, under 15% of them singletons.

The TCR comes from a woman under 30 with Graves' hyperthyroidism. The specimen sequenced was blood. The chain combines TRBV6-1 with TRBJ2-7; 10 bases agree with TRBD1. The CDR3 region is CASSSGTGEVYEQYF. The CDR3 DNA follows: TGTGCCAGCAGCTCCGGGACAGGGGAAGTGTACGAGCAGTACTTC.